Presented here are 30 T cell receptor beta chains from one specimen sequenced in a study of CXCR3-negative and CXCR3-positive naive CD8 T cells. UMI-labeled TRB cDNA libraries were prepared by 5' RACE. TCRdb re-called the 5' RACE reads; every CDR3 protein appears as one record, without DNA. The table lists tens of thousands of distinct CDR3 sequences. The material sequenced was naive CXCR3- CD8+ T cells from blood. Subset meaning: CD45RO-CCR7+CD27+CD95- naive CD8+ T cells lacking CXCR3 (TNR3-). The receptors derive from a human donor in good health. Some clones in this sample may be carry-over from other donors' samples.

The rearrangement uses TRBV5-1 and TRBJ2-7. Germline CDR1 SGHRS, CDR2 YFSETQ. The CDR3 sequence is 14 residues long. This chain's CDR3 is CASSLERLPDEQYF.

The chain is built from TRBV29-1 and TRBJ1-3; TCRdb picks TRBD1, but there is no DNA to check that call. Per the germline V gene, CDR1 is SQVTM and CDR2 is ANQGSEA. The CDR3 extends over 15 amino acids. The CDR3 spells CSVDEGARSGNTIYF.

V gene TRBV15 combines with J gene TRBJ1-5. Germline V gene sequence: CDR1 LNHNV, CDR2 YYDKDF (reference sequence). CDR3 length: 14 amino acids. CDR3: CATSSEGAGQPQHF.

The genes are TRBV28 and TRBJ2-5; TCRdb's D call of TRBD2 is untestable without DNA. In germline, CDR1 is MDHEN, CDR2 SYDVKM. The CDR3 sequence is 14 residues long. The CDR3 protein is CASSPERGQETQYF. Variable domain in full (rest from reference TRBV28 and TRBJ2-5): DVKVTQSSRYLVKRTGEKVFLECVQDMDHENMFWYRQDPGLGLRLIYFSYDVKMKEKGDIPEGYSVSREKKERFSLILESASTNQTSMYLCASSPERGQETQYFGPGTRLLVL.

V gene TRBV12-3 or TRBV12-4 combines with J gene TRBJ2-1; the TCRdb call, TRBD2, lacks DNA for checking. The CDR3 is made up of 11 amino acids. The CDR3 is CASALAAEQFF.

The chain couples TRBV6-5 to TRBJ2-3; TCRdb gives TRBD2 as the D gene, but with no DNA this cannot be confirmed. This CDR3 is 15 amino acids long. Per the germline V gene, CDR1 is MNHEY and CDR2 is SVGAGI. The CDR3 reads CASSPTSGSPDTQYF.

The chain recombines TRBV28 with TRBJ2-7; TCRdb picks TRBD1, but there is no DNA to check that call. Germline loops: CDR1 MDHEN, CDR2 SYDVKM. CDR3 length: 13 residues. CDR3 loop: CASSDREDDEQYF.

The rearrangement uses TRBV29-1 and TRBJ2-7; TCRdb lists TRBD1, though no DNA is available to test this call. The length of the CDR3 is 11 residues. Germline CDR1 SQVTM, CDR2 ANQGSEA. The CDR3 region is CSVVDSYEQYF.

The genes are TRBV3-1 and TRBJ1-1; TCRdb's D gene call, TRBD1, goes unchecked for lack of DNA. Germline V gives CDR1 LGHDT, CDR2 YNNKEL (reference sequence). There are 17 residues in the CDR3. The CDR3 sequence is CASSQAGTSKMNTEAFF.

V gene TRBV29-1 combines with J gene TRBJ1-2. Per germline, CDR1 SQVTM and CDR2 ANQGSEA. The CDR3 spans 11 residues. The chain's CDR3 is CSVSGNYGYTF.

The rearrangement joins TRBV28 to TRBJ2-3; TCRdb returns TRBD2, unconfirmable since there is no DNA. Germline V lookup: CDR1 MDHEN, CDR2 SYDVKM. There are 14 residues in the CDR3. The CDR3 spells CASSERGGSDTQYF.

The V call is TRBV7-8, the J call TRBJ2-2. The CDR3 consists of 15 residues. Germline V CDR1 and CDR2: SGHVS, FQNEAQ. The chain's CDR3 is CASSFYKRGAGELFF.

The chain links TRBV15 to TRBJ1-2. Germline V gives CDR1 LNHNV, CDR2 YYDKDF (reference sequence). CDR3 size: 13 residues. The CDR3: CATSRQEFYGYTF.

The V gene is TRBV25-1, the J gene TRBJ2-7. Per the germline V gene, CDR1 is MGHDK and CDR2 is SYGVNS. The CDR3 has 14 amino acids. This CDR3 reads CASSEKDSSYEQYF.

The chain employs TRBV7-3 and TRBJ2-1; the D gene TCRdb calls, TRBD2, cannot be checked with no DNA. Germline V gene sequence: CDR1 SGHTA, CDR2 FQGTGA. The CDR3 runs 13 residues. The CDR3: CASSSAGPNEQFF. Supplemented by reference TRBV7-3 and TRBJ2-1, the full variable domain reads GAGVSQTPSNKVTEKGKYVELRCDPISGHTALYWYRQSLGQGPEFLIYFQGTGAADDSGLPNDRFFAVRPEGSVSTLKIQRTERGDSAVYLCASSSAGPNEQFFGPGTRLTVL.

The J gene is TRBJ2-1, the V gene TRBV29-1. CDR1 is SQVTM, CDR2 ANQGSEA, per germline. This CDR3 contains 14 residues. This CDR3 reads CSAITSFASNEQFF.

The CDR3 loop reads CASSLAGGLNANTGELFF. This chain connects TRBV12-3 or TRBV12-4 to TRBJ2-2; lacking DNA, the TRBD2 call made by TCRdb goes unchecked. This CDR3 has 18 residues.

The V call is TRBV12-3 or TRBV12-4, the J call TRBJ2-3; TCRdb calls TRBD1, which cannot be checked without DNA. The length of the CDR3 is 14 residues. CDR3 residues: CASSWGVSTDTQYF.

The chain joins TRBV29-1 to TRBJ2-2. Germline loops: CDR1 SQVTM, CDR2 ANQGSEA. This CDR3 region has 12 residues. CDR3 residues: CSVERDTGELFF.

The CDR3 loop is CAISPDRGLAKNIQYF. The chain employs TRBV10-3 and TRBJ2-4; TCRdb picks TRBD1, but there is no DNA to check that call. CDR1 is ENHRY and CDR2 is SYGVKD in the germline V gene. The CDR3 is 16 residues long.

The chain is built from TRBV7-9 and TRBJ2-1. Germline V gene lookup returns CDR1 SEHNR and CDR2 FQNEAQ (reference sequence). This CDR3 spans 14 amino acids. The CDR3 region is CASSLANSYNEQFF.

The J gene is TRBJ2-1, the V gene TRBV30; TCRdb calls TRBD1, which cannot be checked without DNA. The germline gives CDR1 GTSNPN, CDR2 SVGIG (reference sequence). The CDR3 totals 19 residues. CDR3 sequence: CAWSAGQGAFPTSYNEQFF. Filled out from reference TRBV30 and TRBJ2-1, the complete variable domain reads SQTIHQWPATLVQPVGSPLSLECTVEGTSNPNLYWYRQAAGRGLQLLFYSVGIGQISSEVPQNLSASRPQDRQFILSSKKLLLSDSGFYLCAWSAGQGAFPTSYNEQFFGPGTRLTVL.

The chain has TRBV28 and TRBJ2-7. This CDR3 spans 13 amino acids. Germline V CDR1 and CDR2: MDHEN, SYDVKM. CDR3 in amino acids: CASRAGYSYEQYF.

The rearrangement links TRBV4-1 to TRBJ1-1. Germline CDR1 reads MGHRA; CDR2 reads YSYEKL. This CDR3 has 13 residues. The CDR3 protein is CASSQGFNTEAFF.

The rearrangement uses TRBV5-1 and TRBJ2-7; TCRdb calls TRBD2, which cannot be checked without DNA. The germline CDR1 and CDR2 sequences are SGHRS and YFSETQ. This CDR3 spans 15 amino acids. The CDR3 sequence: CASSSPWEGTYEQYF.

CDR3 loop: CASSPDWTSNQPQHF. The chain employs TRBV7-9 and TRBJ1-5. The CDR3 has 15 residues. Germline values: CDR1 SEHNR, CDR2 FQNEAQ (reference sequence).

This chain uses TRBV10-2 with TRBJ2-1; as DNA is missing, the TRBD2 call by TCRdb cannot be tested. Germline-derived CDR1 and CDR2 are WSHSY and SAAADI. There are 15 residues in the CDR3. The chain's CDR3 is CASGIAGEAYNEQFF.

V gene TRBV9 combines with J gene TRBJ1-2. The CDR3 has 15 amino acids. Germline lookup yields CDR1 SGDLS and CDR2 YYNGEE. This chain's CDR3 is CASSVGLAGSYGYTF.

This rearrangement joins TRBV3-1 to TRBJ2-5; TCRdb lists TRBD2, though no DNA is available to test this call. The CDR3 loop spans 18 amino acids. CDR1 and CDR2 from the germline V gene are LGHDT and YNNKEL (reference sequence). CDR3 protein: CASSQDKGLDVGGETQYF.

The rearrangement links TRBV11-2 to TRBJ2-1; there is no DNA to check the TCRdb D call of TRBD2. Germline loops: CDR1 SGHAT, CDR2 FQNNGV. The CDR3 has 17 amino acids. The CDR3 protein is CASSLALVGAGNKGQFF. Filled out from reference TRBV11-2 and TRBJ2-1, the complete variable domain reads EAGVAQSPRYKIIEKRQSVAFWCNPISGHATLYWYQQILGQGPKLLIQFQNNGVVDDSQLPKDRFSAERLKGVDSTLKIQPAKLEDSAVYLCASSLALVGAGNKGQFFGPGTRLTVL.